This T cell receptor beta chain originates from a study of siplizumab effects on memory and regulatory T cells. For this clone: Its antigen is unidentified.

Roughly 95,000 TCR templates per sample were assayed. Generated by immunoSEQ multiplex PCR, the TCRdb table keeps only in-frame clones and is missing some. The sample has 70,000 to 90,000 clones, approximately 90% seen once; the top ten hold around 16%. Broader study findings: Naive T cells appeared more diverse than memory cells and seemed to be major alloresponse contributors.

The CDR3 loop spans 15 amino acids. V lost 4 bases, J lost 0 bases, and 7 bases lay in between. CDR1 and CDR2 from the germline V gene are MNHNS and SASEGT. This clonotype was sampled from a human donor in good health. This chain connects TRBV6-1 to TRBJ2-6; unclear D gene. Specimen: CD4+ T cells sorted from blood. CDR3 residues: CASSGSDSGANVLTF. The CDR3 DNA is TGTGCCAGCAGTGGGAGTGACTCTGGGGCCAACGTCCTGACTTTC.